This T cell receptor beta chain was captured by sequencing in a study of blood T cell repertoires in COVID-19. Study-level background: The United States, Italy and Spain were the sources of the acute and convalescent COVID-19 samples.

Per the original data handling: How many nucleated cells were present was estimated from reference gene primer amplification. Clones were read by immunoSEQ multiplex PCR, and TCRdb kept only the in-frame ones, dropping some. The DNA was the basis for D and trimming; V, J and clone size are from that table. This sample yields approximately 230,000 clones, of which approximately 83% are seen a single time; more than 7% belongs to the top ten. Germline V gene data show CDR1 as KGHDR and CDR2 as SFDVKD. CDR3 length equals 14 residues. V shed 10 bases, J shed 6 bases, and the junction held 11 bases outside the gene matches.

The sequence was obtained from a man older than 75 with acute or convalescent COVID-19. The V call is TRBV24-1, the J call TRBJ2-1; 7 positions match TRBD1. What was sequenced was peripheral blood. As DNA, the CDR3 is TGTGCCACGTCAAGGGACAGTTTATCCAATGAGCAGTTCTTC. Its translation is CATSRDSLSNEQFF.